These 19 T cell receptor beta chains were sequenced from one sample in a study of blood T cell repertoires in COVID-19. Produced via immunoSEQ multiplex PCR; TCRdb's table is partial and in-frame only. The sample contains 40,000 to 55,000 clones, around nine tenths of which appear only once. Sequencing used peripheral blood. The receptor source for this set is a man aged 50-59 years with COVID-19, enrolled during active disease.

Details on this clone: Mismatch with germline at one junction end may stem from a read error. This rearrangement joins TRBV5-4 to TRBJ2-3; tentative D call: TRBD2 (6 bases). Germline V lookup: CDR1 SGHNT, CDR2 YYREEE (reference sequence). The CDR3 is made up of 14 amino acids. The CDR3 here is CASSRSGLGDAQYF. For the CDR3, the DNA is TGTGCCAGCAGCCGATCGGGACTGGGAGATGCGCAGTATTTT.

This clone appeared once. J is TRBJ1-4 and V is TRBV5-1; 9 bases are a match to TRBD1. There are 15 residues in the CDR3. The germline V gene encodes CDR1 SGHRS and CDR2 YFSETQ. Trimming removed 3 bases from V and 3 bases from J; junction bases left unmatched: 3. CDR3 sequence (DNA): TGCGCCAGCAGCTCACAGGGGGCAGCTAATGAAAAACTGTTTTTT. Its protein is CASSSQGAANEKLFF.

This clone was found once. This chain connects TRBV28 to TRBJ2-7; 7 bases match TRBD2. Germline values: CDR1 MDHEN, CDR2 SYDVKM. V lost 7 bases and J lost 0; bases outside the gene matches: 6. CDR3 length equals 14 residues. The DNA for the CDR3 is TGTGCCAGCATTAGCGGGCAAAGCTCCTACGAGCAGTACTTC. Translated, it gives CASISGQSSYEQYF.

The chain employs TRBV10-3 and TRBJ2-1, with D possibly matching TRBD2 (6 bases). V was pared by 3 bases and J by 2 bases, with 11 bases between. The V gene's germline CDR1 is ENHRY and CDR2 SYGVKD. The CDR3 length is 15 residues. CDR3 sequence (DNA): TGTGCCATCAGTGACGGGACTCCCGCCTACAATGAGCAGTTCTTC. The encoded protein is CAISDGTPAYNEQFF.

The chain recombines TRBV20-1 with TRBJ2-7; D remains unclear. The ends were cut back, 3 bases at V and 5 bases at J, with 5 bases in the middle. The CDR3 is made up of 10 amino acids. CDR1 and CDR2 (germline): DFQATT, SNEGSKA (reference sequence). The CDR3 here is CSASYDEQYF. The DNA of the CDR3 is TGCAGTGCTAGCTATGACGAGCAGTACTTC.

The chain carries TRBV19 and TRBJ1-1, with D possibly being TRBD1 (5 bases). The CDR3 extends over 13 amino acids. Germline V lookup: CDR1 LNHDA, CDR2 SQIVND (reference sequence). V dropped 2 bases and J dropped 6 bases, with 10 bases sitting between them. CDR3 in DNA: TGTGCCAGTAGTATAAGGGGATGGCCTGAAGCTTTCTTT. Its protein is CASSIRGWPEAFF.

This rearrangement joins TRBV28 to TRBJ2-5; TRBD1 is a possible D gene (6 bases). With 4 bases removed from V and 4 bases from J, the gap between germline ends came to 16 bases. The germline CDR1 and CDR2 sequences are MDHEN and SYDVKM. The CDR3 length is 15 residues. The CDR3 reads CASSSQGFKGETQYF. The DNA of the CDR3 is TGTGCCAGCAGTTCTCAGGGGTTTAAGGGAGAGACCCAGTACTTC. Drawing the rest from reference TRBV28 and TRBJ2-5, the complete variable domain is DVKVTQSSRYLVKRTGEKVFLECVQDMDHENMFWYRQDPGLGLRLIYFSYDVKMKEKGDIPEGYSVSREKKERFSLILESASTNQTSMYLCASSSQGFKGETQYFGPGTRLLVL.

About this clone: A junction end diverges from the germline sequence, so it may reflect a read error. V usage is TRBV7-6 and J usage is TRBJ1-4; 9 bases match TRBD1. Per germline, CDR1 SGHVS and CDR2 FNYEAQ. The CDR3 runs 18 residues. The CDR3 is CASSGQGQSFGLNEKLFF. CDR3 in DNA: TGTGCCAGCAGCGGACAGGGGCAAAGTTTCGGCCTTAATGAGAAACTGTTTTTT.

The rearrangement joins TRBV7-6 to TRBJ2-3; TRBD2 aligns across 8 bases. CDR1 is SGHVS and CDR2 is FNYEAQ in the germline V gene. V lost 5 bases to trimming and J lost 0 bases; unmatched junction nucleotides: 10. The CDR3 sequence is 17 residues long. The CDR3 reads CASSPVGGRMSTDTQYF. CDR3 bases: TGTGCCAGCAGCCCGGTGGGCGGGAGGATGAGCACAGATACGCAGTATTTT.

This chain joins TRBV28 and TRBJ2-5, with 8 bases lining up with TRBD1. The CDR3 contains 12 residues. CDR1 MDHEN and CDR2 SYDVKM come from the germline V gene. The V gene end was trimmed by 10 bases and the J gene end by 4 bases; junction bases not matched to a gene: 5. This chain's CDR3 is CAIDRGGETQYF. The CDR3 DNA reads TGTGCCATCGACAGGGGCGGAGAGACCCAGTACTTC.

The J gene is TRBJ2-1, the V gene TRBV27, with 7 nucleotides matching TRBD2. From germline, CDR1 is MNHEY and CDR2 SMNVEV (reference sequence). V shed 2 bases and J 6 bases; nucleotides not matched to a gene: 10. CDR3 length: 16 amino acids. DNA of the CDR3: TGTGCCAGCAGTTTAAACCCTCCTTGGGGGGGCAATGAGCAGTTCTTC. The encoded protein is CASSLNPPWGGNEQFF.

V usage is TRBV19 and J usage is TRBJ1-1; the D is unclear. Germline assignment: CDR1 LNHDA and CDR2 SQIVND (reference sequence). This CDR3 comprises 13 residues. Trimming took 2 bases from V and 1 from J, leaving 5 bases between them. CDR3 protein: CASSISRNTEAFF. The CDR3 coding sequence is TGTGCCAGTAGTATATCCAGGAACACTGAAGCTTTCTTT. Drawing the rest from reference TRBV19 and TRBJ1-1, the complete variable domain is DGGITQSPKYLFRKEGQNVTLSCEQNLNHDAMYWYRQDPGQGLRLIYYSQIVNDFQKGDIAEGYSVSREKKESFPLTVTSAQKNPTAFYLCASSISRNTEAFFGQGTRLTVV.

The chain employs TRBV11-2 and TRBJ2-3, with a weak D call TRBD1 (5 bases). With 5 bases removed from V and 3 bases from J, the gap between germline ends came to 12 bases. From germline, CDR1 is SGHAT and CDR2 FQNNGV. The CDR3 contains 14 residues. CDR3 in amino acids: CASSAGPRTDTQYF. The CDR3 nucleotides read TGTGCCAGCAGCGCAGGGCCTCGTACAGATACGCAGTATTTT.

V and J are TRBV21-1 and TRBJ2-1; TRBD2, the table's D call, lacks a check against the DNA. TRBV21-1 is a pseudogene segment. The CDR3 sequence is 16 residues long. The CDR3 is CASSKGKREGYNEQFF. As DNA, the CDR3 is TGTGCCAGCAGCAAGGGGAAAAGGGAGGGGTACAATGAGCAGTTCTTC.

The chain has TRBV6-5 and TRBJ1-2; 8 positions match TRBD1. Trimming removed 6 bases from V and 5 bases from J; junction bases left unmatched: 8. The CDR3 has 14 residues. Looked up from germline, CDR1 is MNHEY and CDR2 is SVGAGI. The chain's CDR3 is CASRPDRGRYGYTF. The CDR3 DNA follows: TGTGCCAGCAGGCCAGACAGGGGTCGTTATGGCTACACCTTC.

The chain couples TRBV2 to TRBJ1-1, with TRBD1 matching over 9 bases. Trimming removed 6 bases from V and 4 bases from J; junction bases left unmatched: 6. The germline gives CDR1 SNHLY, CDR2 FYNNEI. This CDR3 spans 14 amino acids. CDR3 amino acids: CASRLQGAGTEAFF. CDR3 DNA sequence: TGTGCCAGCAGATTACAGGGGGCTGGCACTGAAGCTTTCTTT.

As DNA, the CDR3 is TGTGCCAGCAGTTACTCGGACAGGGCAGACACTGAAGCTTTCTTT. Its protein product is CASSYSDRADTEAFF. The J gene is TRBJ1-1, the V gene TRBV6-5; the match to TRBD1 covers 8 bases. The CDR3 is made up of 15 amino acids. The germline V gene encodes CDR1 MNHEY and CDR2 SVGAGI. V shed 0 bases, J shed 3 bases, and the junction held 3 bases outside the gene matches.

The J gene is TRBJ1-4, the V gene TRBV18; 8 positions match TRBD1. This CDR3 contains 17 residues. With V trimmed by 3 bases and J by 6 bases, 12 bases remained unmatched. Germline V gene lookup returns CDR1 KGHSH and CDR2 LQKENI. This CDR3 reads CASSPQRTGGGDEKLFF. In DNA, the CDR3 is TGTGCCAGCTCACCCCAACGAACAGGGGGGGGAGATGAAAAACTGTTTTTT.

The chain carries TRBV3-1 (or the pseudogene TRBV3-2) and TRBJ1-1; 7 nucleotides agree with TRBD1. CDR1 is LGHDT, CDR2 YNNKEL, per germline (reference sequence). The CDR3 spans 14 residues. V shed 5 bases and J 4 bases; nucleotides not matched to a gene: 7. CDR3 protein: CASSKQTGSTEAFF. The CDR3 coding sequence is TGTGCCAGCAGCAAACAGACAGGGTCCACTGAAGCTTTCTTT.